This T cell receptor beta chain originates from a study of CD4 and CD8 cells across lung adenocarcinoma regions. TCRdb re-called the PCR reads through MiXCR, storing one row per CDR3 protein. The data hold over 2,500 distinct CDR3 sequences, with roughly 49% observed a single time. A note on this clonotype: The junction shows a germline mismatch at one end, possibly a read error.

The CDR3 contains 14 residues. CDR1 and CDR2 (germline): SGHTA, FQGTGA. Samples came from patients with localized non-small cell lung adenocarcinoma. V and J are TRBV7-3 and TRBJ2-3, with 7 bases that match TRBD2. The sequencing input was CD8+ T cells from the center of a lung tumor. This clonotype originated in a male donor with lung adenocarcinoma. The CD4 and CD8 labels of this study may be unreliable. The CDR3 reads CAGSGTRRPDTQYF. The CDR3 region has the DNA TGTGCGGGCAGCGGGACCCGTCGCCCAGATACCCAGTATTTT.